This is a list of T cell receptor beta chains from one sample in a study of blood T cell repertoires in COVID-19. Profiling relied on immunoSEQ multiplex PCR, and the TCRdb table lists in-frame clones only, not all of them. The table lists fewer than 350,000 clones, roughly nine tenths of them singletons. Sample: peripheral blood. The origin of the receptors is a woman aged 25 to 39 with COVID-19, enrolled during active disease. The CDR3 runs from the conserved cysteine through the conserved F or W. The D gene is left open where the match is weak. Clone size appears in some rows only: once, few, many, or a class for an expanded clone.

-	15	TRBV5-6	TRBD1	TRBJ2-7	TGTGCCAGCAGCTTAAGACAGGGTGTTACCTACGAGCAGTACTTC	CASSLRQGVTYEQYF
-	14	TRBV6-5	-	TRBJ2-7	TGTGCCAGCAGTTACGAGACAACTGAATACGAGCAGTACTTC	CASSYETTEYEQYF
-	14	TRBV11-2	-	TRBJ1-1	TGTGCCAGCAGCTTGGACGGGGGGAACACTGAAGCTTTCTTT	CASSLDGGNTEAFF
-	15	TRBV6-5	TRBD1	TRBJ2-3	TGTGCCAGCAGTTACGGGGTGACAGGGGAAGATACGCAGTATTTT	CASSYGVTGEDTQYF
-	15	TRBV2	TRBD2	TRBJ2-1	TGTGCCAGCAGTGGCATTAGCGGGGGGGCTGGGGAGCAGTTCTTC	CASSGISGGAGEQFF
-	14	TRBV19	TRBD2	TRBJ2-7	TGTGCCAGTAGTTGGGGGGGACCTGGGGACGAGCAGTACTTC	CASSWGGPGDEQYF
-	15	TRBV6-5	-	TRBJ2-2	TGTGCCAGCGGTTGGAGGGATTCGAACACCGGGGAGCTGTTTTTT	CASGWRDSNTGELFF
-	15	TRBV27	-	TRBJ1-2	TGTGCCAGCAGTTTATCGCCCAGGAGGAACTATGGCTACACCTTC	CASSLSPRRNYGYTF
-	17	TRBV19	TRBD1	TRBJ1-1	TGTGCCAGTAGTATCCACCCTCCAGGGGGCCAGGACACTGAAGCTTTCTTT	CASSIHPPGGQDTEAFF
-	15	TRBV6-6	-	TRBJ1-1	TGTGCCAGCAATCCTCGGGGTGAAGTTCGCACTGAAGCTTTCTTT	CASNPRGEVRTEAFF
-	18	TRBV3-1/TRBV3-2	TRBD2	TRBJ2-5	TGTGCCAGCAGCCAAGACCTGGCCCCGTGGACTAGCCAAGAGACCCAGTACTTC	CASSQDLAPWTSQETQYF
-	15	TRBV7-2	-	TRBJ2-7	TGTGCCAGCAGCTTAGCGCCTGGCGGGCTGTACGAGCAGTACTTC	CASSLAPGGLYEQYF
-	18	TRBV13	TRBD1	TRBJ2-7	TGTGCCAGCAGCCCTTTCGGACAGGGGCAATCCCCTCATCGGGAGCAGTACTTC	CASSPFGQGQSPHREQYF
once	15	TRBV19	-	TRBJ2-7	TGTGCCAGTAGCCCCGACAGTTCGAGCTCCTACGAGCAGTACTTC	CASSPDSSSSYEQYF
-	16	TRBV2	TRBD2	TRBJ2-3	TGTGCCAGCAGTGCTCGCCTAGCGGGGGGCACAGATACGCAGTATTTT	CASSARLAGGTDTQYF
-	13	TRBV3-1/TRBV3-2	TRBD1	TRBJ1-5	TGTGCCAGCAGCCCTAAGGGGGCCCAGCCCCAGCATTTT	CASSPKGAQPQHF
-	16	TRBV15	-	TRBJ1-4	TGTGCCACCAGCAGACAACCCACAGGGAGAGGGGAAAAACTGTTTTTT	CATSRQPTGRGEKLFF
-	15	TRBV11-2	TRBD1	TRBJ1-1	TGTGCCAGCAGCTACCTACAGGGGCTGGGGACTGAAGCTTTCTTT	CASSYLQGLGTEAFF
-	15	TRBV4-1	-	TRBJ1-1	TGCGCCAGCAGCCAAGTCCTTACCACGAGCACTGAAGCTTTCTTT	CASSQVLTTSTEAFF
-	17	TRBV2	TRBD2	TRBJ2-1	TGTGCCAGCAGTGGACTAGCGGGGGGCCTTAGATTCAATGAGCAGTTCTTC	CASSGLAGGLRFNEQFF
-	14	TRBV19	TRBD1	TRBJ1-2	TGTGCCAGTAGTCCACAGGGACAGGCCTATGGCTACACCTTC	CASSPQGQAYGYTF
-	13	TRBV28	TRBD1	TRBJ2-7	TGTGCCAGCCAAAATCGACAGGGTATGGGGCAGTACTTC	CASQNRQGMGQYF
-	15	TRBV6-1	-	TRBJ1-6	TGTGCCAGCAGTGAAACCCCGGTCAGGGATTCACCCCTCCACTTT	CASSETPVRDSPLHF
-	15	TRBV19	-	TRBJ1-1	TGTGCCAGTAGTATCGGAGGCTCTCTTGTGTCTCTGGCTTTCTTT	CASSIGGSLVSLAFF
-	15	TRBV11-2	TRBD1	TRBJ1-2	TGTGCCAGCAGCTTAGATGGGCGCAGGGGGTATGGCTACACCTTC	CASSLDGRRGYGYTF
few	15	TRBV5-1	TRBD1	TRBJ2-2	TGCGCCAGCAGTATCAGGGGGCCAGGCACCGGGGAGCTGTTTTTT	CASSIRGPGTGELFF
once	15	TRBV4-1	TRBD1	TRBJ2-2	TGCGCCAGTTCAGATAGGACAGGGGGCACCGGGGAGCTGTTTTTT	CASSDRTGGTGELFF
-	17	TRBV4-1	-	TRBJ1-1	TGCGCCAGCAGCCAAGATAACCCGTGGGCATTGAACACTGAAGCTTTCTTT	CASSQDNPWALNTEAFF
-	13	TRBV2	-	TRBJ2-7	TGTGCCACGACTCCAGCGGCCTCCTACGAGCAGTACTTC	CATTPAASYEQYF
few	17	TRBV3-1/TRBV3-2	TRBD1	TRBJ1-5	TGTGCCAGCAGCTATGGGTTAGGGACAGGGGGCAATCAGCCCCAGCATTTT	CASSYGLGTGGNQPQHF
-	16	TRBV27	-	TRBJ1-1	TGTGCCAGCAGTCCAAACTCCAAGAACAGGGTTGAAGGAGCTTTCTTT	CASSPNSKNRVEGAFF
-	15	TRBV5-1	-	TRBJ1-1	TGCGCCAGCAGCTTAAACAGGTTATTGAACACTGAAGCTTTCTTT	CASSLNRLLNTEAFF
-	15	TRBV11-2	-	TRBJ1-4	TGTGCCAGCAGCTACCATGCCACGCGAAATGAAAAACTGTTTTTT	CASSYHATRNEKLFF
-	13	TRBV11-3	-	TRBJ1-1	TGTGCCAGCAGTTCCGGGGGGAACACTGAAGCTTTCTTT	CASSSGGNTEAFF